This TCR beta chain was recovered during a study of blood T cell repertoires in COVID-19. In the original workflow: Quantification of nucleated cells was approximated via reference gene primer amplification. Repertoires were generated with immunoSEQ multiplex PCR, while TCRdb's copy carries only in-frame clones and drops some. V and J calls and clone size are as listed in that table; D and trimming were resolved from the DNA. This sample has more than 300,000 clones; over 90% occur once, and the top ten carry roughly 3.9%. The V gene lost 4 bases and the J gene lost 7 bases, with 13 bases spanning the gap. This CDR3 has 13 residues. Germline lookup yields CDR1 SNHLY and CDR2 FYNNEI.

The chain employs TRBV2 and TRBJ1-1; D possibly corresponds to TRBD1 (5 bases). The sample taken for sequencing was PBMCs or T cells enriched from blood (not recorded which). The sequence derives from a woman in her twenties or thirties who had been exposed to COVID-19. CDR3 sequence reads: CASSVSGGFEAFF. CDR3 in DNA: TGTGCCAGCAGTGTCTCGGGGGGGTTTGAAGCTTTCTTT. Full variable domain (remainder filled in from reference TRBV2 and TRBJ1-1): EPEVTQTPSHQVTQMGQEVILRCVPISNHLYFYWYRQILGQKVEFLVSFYNNEISEKSEIFDDQFSVERPDGSNFTLKIRSTKLEDSAMYFCASSVSGGFEAFFGQGTRLTVV.